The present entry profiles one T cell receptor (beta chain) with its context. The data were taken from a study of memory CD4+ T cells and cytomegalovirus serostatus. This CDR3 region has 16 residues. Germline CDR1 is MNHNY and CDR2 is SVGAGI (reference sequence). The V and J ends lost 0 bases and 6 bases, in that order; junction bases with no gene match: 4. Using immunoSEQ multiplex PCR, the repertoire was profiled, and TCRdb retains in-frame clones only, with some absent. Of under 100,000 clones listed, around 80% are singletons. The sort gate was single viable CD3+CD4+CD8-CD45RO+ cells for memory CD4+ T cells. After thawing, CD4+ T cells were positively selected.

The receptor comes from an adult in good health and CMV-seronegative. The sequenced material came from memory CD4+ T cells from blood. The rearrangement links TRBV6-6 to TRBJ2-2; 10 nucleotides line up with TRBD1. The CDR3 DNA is TGTGCCAGCAGTTACTCGAGACAGGGGGCGCCCGGGGAGCTGTTTTTT. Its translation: CASSYSRQGAPGELFF.